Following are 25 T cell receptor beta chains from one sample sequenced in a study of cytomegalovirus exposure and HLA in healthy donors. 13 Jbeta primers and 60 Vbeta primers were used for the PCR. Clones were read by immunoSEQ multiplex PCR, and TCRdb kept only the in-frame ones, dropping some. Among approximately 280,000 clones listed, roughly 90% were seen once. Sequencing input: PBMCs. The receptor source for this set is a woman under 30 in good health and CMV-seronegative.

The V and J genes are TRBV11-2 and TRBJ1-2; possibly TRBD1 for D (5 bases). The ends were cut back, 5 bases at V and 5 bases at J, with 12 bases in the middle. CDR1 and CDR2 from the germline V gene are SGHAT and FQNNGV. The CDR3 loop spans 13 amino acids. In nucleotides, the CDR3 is TGTGCCAGCAGCCGGGACTCCCTATATGGCTACACCTTC. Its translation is CASSRDSLYGYTF.

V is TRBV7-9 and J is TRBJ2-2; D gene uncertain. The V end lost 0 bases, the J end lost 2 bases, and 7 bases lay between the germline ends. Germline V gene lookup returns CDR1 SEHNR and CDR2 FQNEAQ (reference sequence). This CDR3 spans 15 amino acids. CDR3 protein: CASSLAATNTGELFF. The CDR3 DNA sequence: TGTGCCAGCAGCTTAGCTGCCACAAACACCGGGGAGCTGTTTTTT.

The CDR3 is CASSQGDQETQYF. CDR3 nucleotide sequence: TGTGCCAGCAGCCAAGGGGATCAAGAGACCCAGTACTTC. The chain carries TRBV7-3 and TRBJ2-5; the D gene is possibly TRBD1 (5 bases). The V gene lost 5 bases and the J gene lost 2 bases, with 9 bases spanning the gap. Germline V CDR1 and CDR2: SGHTA, FQGTGA. There are 13 residues in the CDR3.

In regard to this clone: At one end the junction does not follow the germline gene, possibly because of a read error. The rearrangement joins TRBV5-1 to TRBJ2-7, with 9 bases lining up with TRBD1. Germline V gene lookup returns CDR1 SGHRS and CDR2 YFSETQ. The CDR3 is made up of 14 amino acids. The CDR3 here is CASSNTGGSNEQYF. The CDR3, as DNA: TGCGCCAGCAGCAATACAGGGGGCTCCAACGAGCAGTACTTC.

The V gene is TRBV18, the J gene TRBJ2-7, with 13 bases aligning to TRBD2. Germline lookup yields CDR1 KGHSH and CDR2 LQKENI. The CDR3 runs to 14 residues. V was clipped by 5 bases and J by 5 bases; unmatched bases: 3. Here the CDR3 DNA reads TGTGCCAGCTCAGGGACTAGCGGGGCCCACGAGCAGTACTTC. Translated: CASSGTSGAHEQYF.

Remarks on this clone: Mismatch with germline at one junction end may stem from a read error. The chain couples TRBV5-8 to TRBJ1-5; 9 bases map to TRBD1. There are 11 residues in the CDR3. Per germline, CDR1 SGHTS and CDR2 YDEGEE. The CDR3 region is CASSFRQGVVW. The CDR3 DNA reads TGTGCCAGCAGCTTTCGACAGGGGGTCGTTTGG.

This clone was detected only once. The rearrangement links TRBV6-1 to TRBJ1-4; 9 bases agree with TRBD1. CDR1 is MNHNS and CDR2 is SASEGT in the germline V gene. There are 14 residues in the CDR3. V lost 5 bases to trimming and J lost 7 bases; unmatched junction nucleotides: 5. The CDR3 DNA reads TGTGCCAGCAGTTCGGGACAGGGTGGTGAAAAACTGTTTTTT. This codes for CASSSGQGGEKLFF.

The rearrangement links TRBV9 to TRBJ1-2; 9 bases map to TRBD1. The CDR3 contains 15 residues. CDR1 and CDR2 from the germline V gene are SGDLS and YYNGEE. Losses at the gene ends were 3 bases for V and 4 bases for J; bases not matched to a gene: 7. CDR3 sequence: CASSDSTGGLYGYTF. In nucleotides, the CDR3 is TGTGCCAGCAGCGATTCGACAGGGGGACTCTATGGCTACACCTTC.

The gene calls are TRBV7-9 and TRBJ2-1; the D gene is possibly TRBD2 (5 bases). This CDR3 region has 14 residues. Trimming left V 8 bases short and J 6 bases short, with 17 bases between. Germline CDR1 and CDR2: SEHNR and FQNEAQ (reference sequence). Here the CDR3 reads CASVTRGTGNEQFF. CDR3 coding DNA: TGTGCCAGCGTCACACGGGGAACGGGCAATGAGCAGTTCTTC.

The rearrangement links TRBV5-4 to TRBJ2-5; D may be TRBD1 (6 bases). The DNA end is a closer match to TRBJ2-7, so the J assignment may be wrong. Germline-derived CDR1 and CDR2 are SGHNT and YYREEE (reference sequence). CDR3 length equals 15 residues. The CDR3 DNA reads TGTGCCAGCAGCTTAACAGGGTCACTAACCTACGAGCAGTACTTC. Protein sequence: CASSLTGSLTYEQYF.

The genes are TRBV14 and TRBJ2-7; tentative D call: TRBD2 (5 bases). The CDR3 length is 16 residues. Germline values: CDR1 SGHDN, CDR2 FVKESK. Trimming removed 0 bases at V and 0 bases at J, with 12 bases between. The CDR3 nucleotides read TGTGCCAGCAGCCAAGATCACCGAGCGGTCTCCTACGAGCAGTACTTC. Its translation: CASSQDHRAVSYEQYF.

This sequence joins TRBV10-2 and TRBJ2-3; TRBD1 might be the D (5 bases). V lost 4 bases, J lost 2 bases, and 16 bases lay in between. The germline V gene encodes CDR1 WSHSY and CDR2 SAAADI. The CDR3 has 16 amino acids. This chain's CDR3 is CASSAPQGQDTDTQYF. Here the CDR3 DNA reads TGCGCCAGCAGTGCCCCTCAAGGACAAGACACAGATACGCAGTATTTT.

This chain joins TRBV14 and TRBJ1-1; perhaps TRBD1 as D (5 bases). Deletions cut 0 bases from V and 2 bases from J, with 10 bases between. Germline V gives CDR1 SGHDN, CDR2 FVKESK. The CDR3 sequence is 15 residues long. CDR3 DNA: TGTGCCAGCAGCCAAGATATACAGGCAAACACTGAAGCTTTCTTT. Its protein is CASSQDIQANTEAFF.

The CDR3 nucleotides read TGTGCCAGCAGTCCTCCGGGCCAGGGGGTGGGCACTGAAGCTTTCTTT. It specifies CASSPPGQGVGTEAFF. This chain uses TRBV2 with TRBJ1-1, with 7 bases matching TRBD1. Germline CDR1 is SNHLY and CDR2 is FYNNEI. This CDR3 contains 16 residues. J gave up 4 bases and V 5 bases, and 13 bases lay outside the gene matches. Together with reference TRBV2 and TRBJ1-1, the CDR3 gives the full variable domain: EPEVTQTPSHQVTQMGQEVILRCVPISNHLYFYWYRQILGQKVEFLVSFYNNEISEKSEIFDDQFSVERPDGSNFTLKIRSTKLEDSAMYFCASSPPGQGVGTEAFFGQGTRLTVV.

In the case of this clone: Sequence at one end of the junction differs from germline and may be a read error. This chain's CDR3 is CSSSLRGTVGGYTF. Written as DNA, the CDR3 is TGTTCCAGCAGCTTAAGGGGGACAGTAGGCGGCTACACCTTC. The chain carries TRBV7-9 and TRBJ1-2; TRBD1 agrees at 7 bases. The CDR3 contains 14 residues. From germline, CDR1 is SEHNR and CDR2 FQNEAQ (reference sequence).

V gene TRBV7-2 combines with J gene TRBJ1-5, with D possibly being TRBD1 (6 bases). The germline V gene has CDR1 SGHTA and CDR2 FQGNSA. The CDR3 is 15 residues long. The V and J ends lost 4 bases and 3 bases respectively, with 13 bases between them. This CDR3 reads CASSSQGTVNQPQHF. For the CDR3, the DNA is TGTGCCAGCAGCTCCCAGGGGACGGTCAATCAGCCCCAGCATTTT.

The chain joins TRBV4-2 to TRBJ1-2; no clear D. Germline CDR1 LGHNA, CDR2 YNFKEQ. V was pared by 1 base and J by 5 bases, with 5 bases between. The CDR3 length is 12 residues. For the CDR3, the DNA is TGTGCCAGCAGCCAAGCGGGGTATGGCTACACCTTC. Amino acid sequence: CASSQAGYGYTF.

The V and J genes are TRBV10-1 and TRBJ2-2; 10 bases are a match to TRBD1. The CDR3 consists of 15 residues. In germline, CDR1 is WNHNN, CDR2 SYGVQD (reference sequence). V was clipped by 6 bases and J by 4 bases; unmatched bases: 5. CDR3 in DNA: TGCGCCAGCAGACCCGGGACAGGGGTCACCGGGGAGCTGTTTTTT. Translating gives CASRPGTGVTGELFF.

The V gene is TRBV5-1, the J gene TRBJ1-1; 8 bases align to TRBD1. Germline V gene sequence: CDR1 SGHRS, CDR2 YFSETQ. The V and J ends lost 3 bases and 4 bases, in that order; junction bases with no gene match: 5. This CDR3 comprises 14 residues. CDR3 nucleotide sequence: TGCGCCAGCAGCTCAGACAGGGGTGTCACTGAAGCTTTCTTT. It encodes CASSSDRGVTEAFF. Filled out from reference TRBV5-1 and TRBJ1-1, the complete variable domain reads KAGVTQTPRYLIKTRGQQVTLSCSPISGHRSVSWYQQTPGQGLQFLFEYFSETQRNKGNFPGRFSGRQFSNSRSEMNVSTLELGDSALYLCASSSDRGVTEAFFGQGTRLTVV.

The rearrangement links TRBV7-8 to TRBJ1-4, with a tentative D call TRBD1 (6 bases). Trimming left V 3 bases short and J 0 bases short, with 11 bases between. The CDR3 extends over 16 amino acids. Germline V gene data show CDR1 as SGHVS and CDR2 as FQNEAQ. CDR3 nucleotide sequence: TGTGCCAGCAGCTTTCGGACAGCAGCAACTAATGAAAAACTGTTTTTT. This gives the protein CASSFRTAATNEKLFF. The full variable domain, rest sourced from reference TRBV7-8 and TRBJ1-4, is GAGVSQSPRYKVAKRGQDVALRCDPISGHVSLFWYQQALGQGPEFLTYFQNEAQLDKSGLPSDRFFAERPEGSVSTLKIQRTQQEDSAVYLCASSFRTAATNEKLFFGSGTQLSVL.

The CDR3 DNA reads as TGTGCCAGCAGTGAAGGGACAGATTACAATGAGCAGTTCTTC. Encoded protein: CASSEGTDYNEQFF. V usage is TRBV6-1 and J usage is TRBJ2-1; D is possibly TRBD1 (6 bases). Germline V gene sequence: CDR1 MNHNS, CDR2 SASEGT. The CDR3 is 14 residues long. V lost 1 base and J 4 bases, leaving 8 bases between the germline ends.

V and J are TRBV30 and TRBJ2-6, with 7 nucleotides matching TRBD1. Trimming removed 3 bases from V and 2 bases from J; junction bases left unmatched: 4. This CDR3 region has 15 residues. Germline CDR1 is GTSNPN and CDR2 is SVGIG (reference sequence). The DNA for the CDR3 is TGTGCCTGGAGCAAAGGGGGCACTGGGGCCAACGTCCTGACTTTC. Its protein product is CAWSKGGTGANVLTF.

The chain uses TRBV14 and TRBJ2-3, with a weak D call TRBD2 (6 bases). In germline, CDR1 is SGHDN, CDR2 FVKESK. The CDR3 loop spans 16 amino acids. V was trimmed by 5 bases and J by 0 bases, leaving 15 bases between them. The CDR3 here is CASSRRGITSTDTQYF. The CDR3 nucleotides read TGTGCCAGCAGCAGACGGGGGATTACTAGCACAGATACGCAGTATTTT.

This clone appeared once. The CDR3 spells CASSPPRQTDEQFF. The CDR3, as DNA: TGTGCCAGCTCACCACCGCGACAGACAGATGAGCAGTTCTTC. V usage is TRBV18 and J usage is TRBJ2-1; the D gene is possibly TRBD1 (5 bases). Germline V lookup: CDR1 KGHSH, CDR2 LQKENI. The CDR3 totals 14 residues. Trimming pared 0 bases from V and 8 bases from J, leaving 11 bases between.

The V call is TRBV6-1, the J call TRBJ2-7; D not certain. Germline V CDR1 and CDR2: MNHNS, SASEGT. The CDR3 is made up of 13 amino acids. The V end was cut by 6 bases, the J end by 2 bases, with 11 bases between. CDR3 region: CASSLDGAYEQYF. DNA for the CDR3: TGTGCCAGCAGCTTAGACGGAGCCTACGAGCAGTACTTC.